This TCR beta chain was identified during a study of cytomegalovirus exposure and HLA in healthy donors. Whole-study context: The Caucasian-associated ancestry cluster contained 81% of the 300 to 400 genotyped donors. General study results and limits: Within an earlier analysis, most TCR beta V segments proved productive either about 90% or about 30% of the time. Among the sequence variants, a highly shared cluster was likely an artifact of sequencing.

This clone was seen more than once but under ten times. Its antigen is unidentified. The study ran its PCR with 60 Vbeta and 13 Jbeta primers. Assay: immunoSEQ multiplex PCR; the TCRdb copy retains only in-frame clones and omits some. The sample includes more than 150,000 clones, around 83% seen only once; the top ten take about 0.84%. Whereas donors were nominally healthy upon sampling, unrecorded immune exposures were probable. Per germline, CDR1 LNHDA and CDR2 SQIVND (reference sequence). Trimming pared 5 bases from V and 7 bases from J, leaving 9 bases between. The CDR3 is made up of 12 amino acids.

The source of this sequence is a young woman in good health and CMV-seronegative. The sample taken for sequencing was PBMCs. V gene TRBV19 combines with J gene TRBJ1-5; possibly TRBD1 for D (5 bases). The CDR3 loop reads CASSERGQPQHF. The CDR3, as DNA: TGTGCCAGTAGTGAACGGGGGCAGCCCCAGCATTTT.